The clone carrying this T cell receptor (beta chain) was detected only a few times. Its target is not known. Data came from immunoSEQ multiplex PCR; TCRdb stores just in-frame clones and leaves some out. The data contain about 74,000 clones, 85% to 95% of them singletons. Separate from the 666-subject first cohort, the roughly 120-subject validation cohort was the one that the donors belonged to. The germline gives CDR1 SNHLY, CDR2 FYNNEI. The V segment lost 5 bases and the J segment 6 bases; nucleotides outside the gene matches: 7. The CDR3 runs to 14 residues. This record belongs to a study of cytomegalovirus exposure and HLA in healthy donors. Study-wide findings and caveats: In a later analysis, first-cohort TCR clusters were found to tend to co-occur in the 120 or so validation repertoires. Rare TCR sequences predominated, though certain public TCRs were found in many donors. Overall, approximately 180 TCR beta chains were annotated as cytomegalovirus-associated.

Sequenced: PBMCs. The clonotype was recovered from a young woman in good health and CMV-seropositive. V and J are TRBV2 and TRBJ2-5; 9 nucleotides agree with TRBD1. The CDR3 is CASSPDRGVQTQYF. DNA for the CDR3: TGTGCCAGCAGTCCCGACAGGGGGGTACAGACCCAGTACTTC.